Listed here are 16 T cell receptor beta chains from one sample, sequenced in a study of OX40 agonist ivuxolimab in advanced cancers. Measured with immunoSEQ multiplex PCR; TCRdb has only the in-frame clones, and not every one. The table lists tens of thousands of clones, approximately 89% of them singletons. The specimen was CD4+ or CD8+ T cells sorted from blood, collected in a trial of the OX40 agonist ivuxolimab. Receptors originate from an adult with an advanced solid tumor such as melanoma, head and neck, liver or kidney cancer.

This clone has just a few counts. This rearrangement joins TRBV15 to TRBJ1-1, with a weak D call TRBD1 (5 bases). The CDR3 is 16 amino acids. Germline assignment: CDR1 LNHNV and CDR2 YYDKDF (reference sequence). V was shortened by 1 base and J by 3 bases, with 15 bases between the two germline ends. CDR3: CATSRGMEGRDTEAFF. In DNA, the CDR3 is TGTGCCACCAGCAGAGGGATGGAGGGGCGAGACACTGAAGCTTTCTTT.

This clone was seen only once. V gene TRBV4-1 combines with J gene TRBJ2-5; D unresolved. This CDR3 has 19 residues. Trimming took 3 bases from V and 1 from J, leaving 24 bases between them. Germline V CDR1 and CDR2: MGHRA, YSYEKL. The CDR3 bases are TGCGCCAGCAGCCACCCAAGGCTTGGTCAGGACGCAACCCAAGAGACCCAGTACTTC. It specifies CASSHPRLGQDATQETQYF.

V usage is TRBV5-8 and J usage is TRBJ1-5, with D unclear. This CDR3 is 13 amino acids long. The germline CDR1 and CDR2 sequences are SGHTS and YDEGEE. With 6 bases removed from V and 3 bases from J, the gap between germline ends came to 10 bases. The CDR3 nucleotides are TGTGCCAGCACGGACGGCCTCAATCAGCCCCAGCATTTT. Its protein is CASTDGLNQPQHF. Full variable domain (remainder filled in from reference TRBV5-8 and TRBJ1-5): EAGVTQSPTHLIKTRGQQATLRCSPISGHTSVYWYQQALGLGLQFLLWYDEGEERNRGNFPPRFSGRQFPNYSSELNVNALELEDSALYLCASTDGLNQPQHFGDGTRLSIL.

As for this clone: An end of the junction does not agree with germline; a read error may underlie this. V usage is TRBV27 and J usage is TRBJ1-1; perhaps TRBD1 as D (6 bases). This CDR3 is 16 amino acids long. Germline V gives CDR1 MNHEY, CDR2 SMNVEV (reference sequence). CDR3 bases: TGTGCCACCAGTAAAGGGACACCAGTTTCCAACACTGAAGCTTTCTTT. Translated, it gives CATSKGTPVSNTEAFF.

The chain employs TRBV27 and TRBJ2-2; D not certain. Germline V gives CDR1 MNHEY, CDR2 SMNVEV (reference sequence). The CDR3 has 12 amino acids. Between the trimmed V and J ends, which lost 5 bases and 6 bases, there was a span of 7 bases. The CDR3 nucleotides read TGTGCCAGCAGTCCTCCGGCCGGGGAGCTGTTTTTT. As protein: CASSPPAGELFF.

The chain is built from TRBV28 and TRBJ2-1, with 7 bases matching TRBD2. The V segment lost 8 bases and the J segment 4 bases; nucleotides outside the gene matches: 11. Germline lookup yields CDR1 MDHEN and CDR2 SYDVKM. CDR3 length: 15 residues. The CDR3 is CASALWLGGYNEQFF. The CDR3 DNA sequence: TGTGCCAGCGCCTTGTGGTTGGGGGGGTACAATGAGCAGTTCTTC. The full variable domain, completed using reference TRBV28 and TRBJ2-1, is DVKVTQSSRYLVKRTGEKVFLECVQDMDHENMFWYRQDPGLGLRLIYFSYDVKMKEKGDIPEGYSVSREKKERFSLILESASTNQTSMYLCASALWLGGYNEQFFGPGTRLTVL.

In DNA form, the CDR3 reads TGTGCCAGCAGCTCTGGTCAGGGGTGGGCGGCTTTCTTT. Its translation: CASSSGQGWAAFF. V usage is TRBV13 and J usage is TRBJ1-1; D is perhaps TRBD1 (6 bases). The V and J ends lost 4 bases and 11 bases respectively, with 17 bases between them. Germline CDR1 is PRHDT and CDR2 is FYEKMQ (reference sequence). The CDR3 extends over 13 amino acids.

This clone has just a few counts. The chain carries TRBV19 and TRBJ2-7; perhaps D is TRBD1 or TRBD2 (6 bases each). In germline, CDR1 is LNHDA, CDR2 SQIVND (reference sequence). Trimming pared 1 base from V and 6 bases from J, leaving 10 bases between. CDR3 length equals 13 residues. The CDR3 DNA is TGTGCCAGTAGTATAGGGGGGGCTGGCGAGCAGTACTTC. Protein: CASSIGGAGEQYF.

The gene calls are TRBV5-6 and TRBJ2-1; 14 bases are shared with TRBD2. This CDR3 has 15 residues. Per the germline V gene, CDR1 is SGHDT and CDR2 is YYEEEE. V shed 6 bases and J 6 bases; nucleotides not matched to a gene: 5. CDR3 sequence (DNA): TGTGCCAGCACCCCGGGACTAGCGGGAGTCAATGAGCAGTTCTTC. This encodes CASTPGLAGVNEQFF.

The V gene is TRBV29-1, the J gene TRBJ2-1, with unresolved D. V lost 2 bases to trimming and J lost 0 bases, with 5 bases between them. CDR1 and CDR2 from the germline V gene are SQVTM and ANQGSEA. The CDR3 sequence is 13 residues long. The CDR3 here is CSVEWSSYNEQFF. CDR3 nucleotides: TGCAGCGTTGAATGGAGCTCCTACAATGAGCAGTTCTTC.

The chain is built from TRBV27 and TRBJ2-1, with D possibly called TRBD1 or TRBD2 (7 bases each). The CDR3 loop spans 15 amino acids. Germline lookup yields CDR1 MNHEY and CDR2 SMNVEV (reference sequence). Trimming cost V 0 bases and J 8 bases, with 14 bases left between them. This chain's CDR3 is CASSLSGGAGDEQFF. In DNA, the CDR3 is TGTGCCAGCAGTTTATCAGGGGGCGCGGGGGATGAGCAGTTCTTC.

V and J are TRBV7-9 and TRBJ2-1; TRBD2 is a possible D gene (5 bases). CDR1 and CDR2 (germline): SEHNR, FQNEAQ (reference sequence). The CDR3 sequence is 17 residues long. V lost 5 bases and J lost 4, with 21 bases in between. CDR3 residues: CASSPTSLVPFYNEQFF. The CDR3 nucleotides are TGTGCCAGCAGCCCAACTAGTTTGGTCCCTTTTTACAATGAGCAGTTCTTC.

The V call is TRBV4-1, the J call TRBJ1-1; a possible D gene is TRBD1 (6 bases). The germline gives CDR1 MGHRA, CDR2 YSYEKL. V was trimmed by 2 bases and J by 2 bases, leaving 21 bases between them. This CDR3 contains 18 residues. Written as DNA, the CDR3 is TGCGCCAGCAGCCAACCTCGGGGGGGCGTGAGTTTTAACACTGAAGCTTTCTTT. Translating it yields CASSQPRGGVSFNTEAFF.

The rearrangement uses TRBV7-9 and TRBJ2-7; D ambiguous. CDR3 length: 14 amino acids. V lost 5 bases, J lost 0 bases, and 11 bases lay in between. Looked up from germline, CDR1 is SEHNR and CDR2 is FQNEAQ (reference sequence). In DNA, the CDR3 is TGTGCCAGCAGCCCCCGTGGCAACTCCTACGAGCAGTACTTC. Translation gives CASSPRGNSYEQYF.

This sequence joins TRBV5-5 and TRBJ2-7, with D hard to call. The CDR3 spans 14 residues. Per germline, CDR1 SGHKS and CDR2 YYEKEE (reference sequence). Trimming cost V 2 bases and J 0 bases, with 9 bases left between them. CDR3 amino acids: CASSLYTDSYEQYF. The CDR3 DNA reads TGTGCCAGCAGCTTATACACGGACTCCTACGAGCAGTACTTC.

The chain is built from TRBV19 and TRBJ2-7, with 11 bases matching TRBD1. CDR1 LNHDA and CDR2 SQIVND come from the germline V gene (reference sequence). The J segment lost 5 bases and the V segment lost 5 bases, leaving 8 bases of the junction unmatched. The CDR3 extends over 15 amino acids. CDR3 DNA: TGTGCCAGTAGTCCGCGTGCGGGACAGGGGGACGAGCAGTACTTC. Translated, it gives CASSPRAGQGDEQYF.